This TCR beta chain was profiled in a study of T-cell reconstitution after alpha-beta-depleted transplantation in children. Study results and limitations: Where alpha-beta T cells came from about two months after transplant was reportedly several hundred expanded graft clones. T-cell counts and diversity at one year following transplant were attributed mainly to newly produced T cells. There were some patients whose high TCRbeta diversity at day 60 came from surviving recipient T cells and thymic progenitors.

CDR1 is DFQATT and CDR2 is SNEGSKA in the germline V gene (reference sequence). This CDR3 contains 15 residues. V dropped 0 bases and J dropped 0; count of bases not matched to a gene: 5. Comments on this clonotype: Its antigen is not identified.

Researchers prepared the TCRbeta library using unique molecular identifiers, the study reports. In TCRdb, the PCR reads were re-called with MiXCR into one record per CDR3 protein. The sample holds approximately 980,000 distinct CDR3 sequences; 25% to 35% are singletons and the top ten take about 28%. This TCR was recovered from a boy younger than two who had a stem cell transplant for SCID, so the T cells may come from the graft donor. J is TRBJ2-7 and V is TRBV20-1, with TRBD2 matching over 7 bases. The sample consisted of PBMCs, mostly from graft donor cells, taken 360 days after TCRalphabeta/CD19-depleted stem cell transplant. DNA for the CDR3: TGCAGTGCTAGAGATCGTAAGCGGGACTCCTACGAGCAGTACTTC. Translation gives CSARDRKRDSYEQYF.